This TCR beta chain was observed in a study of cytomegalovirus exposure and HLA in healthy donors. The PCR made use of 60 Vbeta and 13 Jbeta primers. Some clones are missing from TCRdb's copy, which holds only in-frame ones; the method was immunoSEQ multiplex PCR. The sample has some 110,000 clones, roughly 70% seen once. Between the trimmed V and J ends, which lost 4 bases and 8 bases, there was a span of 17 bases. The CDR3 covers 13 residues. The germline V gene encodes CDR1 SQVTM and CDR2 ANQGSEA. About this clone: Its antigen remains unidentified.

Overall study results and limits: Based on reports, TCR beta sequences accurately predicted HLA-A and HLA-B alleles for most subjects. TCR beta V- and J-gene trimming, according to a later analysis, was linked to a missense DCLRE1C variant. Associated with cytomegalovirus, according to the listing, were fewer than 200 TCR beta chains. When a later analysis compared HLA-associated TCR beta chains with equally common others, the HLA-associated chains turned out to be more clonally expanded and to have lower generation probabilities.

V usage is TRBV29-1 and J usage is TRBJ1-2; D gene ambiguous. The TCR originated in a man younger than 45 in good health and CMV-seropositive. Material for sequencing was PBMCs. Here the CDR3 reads CSVAFTASMGYTF. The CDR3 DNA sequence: TGCAGCGTTGCTTTCACAGCATCCATGGGCTACACCTTC.